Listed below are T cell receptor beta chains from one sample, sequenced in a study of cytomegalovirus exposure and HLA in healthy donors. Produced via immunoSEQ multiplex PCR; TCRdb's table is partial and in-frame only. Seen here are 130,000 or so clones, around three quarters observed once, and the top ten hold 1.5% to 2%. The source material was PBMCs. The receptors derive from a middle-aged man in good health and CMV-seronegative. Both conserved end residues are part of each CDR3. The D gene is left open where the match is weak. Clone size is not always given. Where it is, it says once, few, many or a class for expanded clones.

CDR3nt: TGTGCCAGCAGTAACAGGGGCTCCTATAATTCACCCCTCCACTTT
CDR3aa: CASSNRGSYNSPLHF
v_gene: TRBV6-9
d_gene: TRBD1
len: 15
abundance: .
j_gene: TRBJ1-6

CDR3nt: TGCGCCAGCAGCCGAGGGACTAGCCCCCAAGAGACCCAGTACTTC
CDR3aa: CASSRGTSPQETQYF
v_gene: TRBV4-3
d_gene: TRBD2
len: 15
abundance: .
j_gene: TRBJ2-5

CDR3nt: TGTGCCAGCAACTTTGGATACCGAGGCGGGGAGACCCAGTACTTC
CDR3aa: CASNFGYRGGETQYF
v_gene: TRBV5-8
d_gene: .
len: 15
abundance: .
j_gene: TRBJ2-5

CDR3nt: TGTGCCAGCTCACAGGAGACAGGGAGTGGAAACACCATATATTTT
CDR3aa: CASSQETGSGNTIYF
v_gene: TRBV18
d_gene: TRBD1
len: 15
abundance: .
j_gene: TRBJ1-3

CDR3nt: TGCGCCAGCAGCCAGGCAGGGGGCTACACCTTC
CDR3aa: CASSQAGGYTF
v_gene: TRBV4-1
d_gene: .
len: 11
abundance: .
j_gene: TRBJ1-2

CDR3nt: TGTGCCAGCAGCTTGTATGGGCTCTACAATGAGCAGTTCTTC
CDR3aa: CASSLYGLYNEQFF
v_gene: TRBV5-6
d_gene: .
len: 14
abundance: .
j_gene: TRBJ2-1

CDR3nt: TGTGCCAGCAGCCTTGCGGGGGAGCAGTTCTTC
CDR3aa: CASSLAGEQFF
v_gene: TRBV4-2
d_gene: .
len: 11
abundance: .
j_gene: TRBJ2-1

CDR3nt: TGTGCCAGTAGGATGGCAGGGGGGAGCGGGGAGCTGTTTTTT
CDR3aa: CASRMAGGSGELFF
v_gene: TRBV19
d_gene: .
len: 14
abundance: .
j_gene: TRBJ2-2

CDR3nt: TGTGCCAGCAGCTTAGGCCTTGATTTTAAGGGGTGGGATGAGCAGTTCTTC
CDR3aa: CASSLGLDFKGWDEQFF
v_gene: TRBV13
d_gene: .
len: 17
abundance: .
j_gene: TRBJ2-1

CDR3nt: TGTGCCAGTAGTCTGTATGGCTACACCTTC
CDR3aa: CASSLYGYTF
v_gene: TRBV19
d_gene: .
len: 10
abundance: few
j_gene: TRBJ1-2

CDR3nt: TGTGCCAGCAGCTTCTTTCGACAGTCTGGCACAGATACGCAGTATTTT
CDR3aa: CASSFFRQSGTDTQYF
v_gene: TRBV7-9
d_gene: .
len: 16
abundance: .
j_gene: TRBJ2-3

CDR3nt: TGTGCCAGCAGCTTAGATAACGGCGGGCAGTTCTTC
CDR3aa: CASSLDNGGQFF
v_gene: TRBV11-2
d_gene: .
len: 12
abundance: .
j_gene: TRBJ2-1

CDR3nt: TGTGCCAGCTACGAGGGGACAGGGTATGCACCCCTCCACTTT
CDR3aa: CASYEGTGYAPLHF
v_gene: TRBV6-1
d_gene: TRBD1
len: 14
abundance: few
j_gene: TRBJ1-6

CDR3nt: TGCAGCGTTGATACCGGGGAAGAGACCCAGTACTTC
CDR3aa: CSVDTGEETQYF
v_gene: TRBV29-1
d_gene: .
len: 12
abundance: .
j_gene: TRBJ2-5

CDR3nt: TGTGCCAGCTCAACTGGACAGGGCTACGAGCGGTACTTC
CDR3aa: CASSTGQGYERYF
v_gene: TRBV11-3
d_gene: TRBD1
len: 13
abundance: .
j_gene: TRBJ2-7

CDR3nt: TGTGCCAGCAGTTTACTAGCGGGAACTGATGTCGGAGAGACCCAGTACTTC
CDR3aa: CASSLLAGTDVGETQYF
v_gene: TRBV28
d_gene: TRBD2
len: 17
abundance: few
j_gene: TRBJ2-5

CDR3nt: TGTGCCTGGCCGAACCCAGGGGATAGCGGGGGGGCTCGTAATGAGCAGTTCTTC
CDR3aa: CAWPNPGDSGGARNEQFF
v_gene: TRBV2
d_gene: TRBD2
len: 18
abundance: .
j_gene: TRBJ2-1

CDR3nt: TGTGCCAGCAGTTCAACCTCACTAGAGGAGCAGTTCTTC
CDR3aa: CASSSTSLEEQFF
v_gene: TRBV28
d_gene: .
len: 13
abundance: .
j_gene: TRBJ2-1

CDR3nt: TGTGCCAGCAGCACCCAGGGGCTGGGGTCCTACGAGCAGTACTTC
CDR3aa: CASSTQGLGSYEQYF
v_gene: TRBV7-2
d_gene: .
len: 15
abundance: .
j_gene: TRBJ2-7

CDR3nt: TGTGCCAGCAGCGCCGGGACAGGGGGTGGAGGCTACACCTTC
CDR3aa: CASSAGTGGGGYTF
v_gene: TRBV9
d_gene: TRBD1
len: 14
abundance: .
j_gene: TRBJ1-2

CDR3nt: TGTGCCAGCAGTGTACTAGCGGCAGTCTCTGGGGCCAACGTCCTGACTTTC
CDR3aa: CASSVLAAVSGANVLTF
v_gene: TRBV27
d_gene: TRBD2
len: 17
abundance: .
j_gene: TRBJ2-6

CDR3nt: TGTGCCAGCAGTGCCGGGACAGGGCCCGGAGATACGCAGTATTTT
CDR3aa: CASSAGTGPGDTQYF
v_gene: TRBV6-5
d_gene: TRBD1
len: 15
abundance: .
j_gene: TRBJ2-3

CDR3nt: TGCGCTGGAAGGGGCACCGGGGAGCTGTTTTTT
CDR3aa: CAGRGTGELFF
v_gene: TRBV20-1
d_gene: .
len: 11
abundance: .
j_gene: TRBJ2-2

CDR3nt: TGTGCCAGCAGTTTAGGGGCCCAAGAGACCCAGTACTTC
CDR3aa: CASSLGAQETQYF
v_gene: TRBV27
d_gene: .
len: 13
abundance: .
j_gene: TRBJ2-5

CDR3nt: TGTGCCAGTAGTCCGCGGAGGACTAGCGGACCCTCTAGCACAGATACGCAGTATTTT
CDR3aa: CASSPRRTSGPSSTDTQYF
v_gene: TRBV19
d_gene: TRBD2
len: 19
abundance: .
j_gene: TRBJ2-3

CDR3nt: TGTGCCAGCAGCGTTAGCCGGCAGTCGGGTGAGCAGTTCTTC
CDR3aa: CASSVSRQSGEQFF
v_gene: TRBV7-9
d_gene: .
len: 14
abundance: .
j_gene: TRBJ2-1

CDR3nt: TGTGCCAGCAGCTCTGGACAGGGTTTGGCCACCGGGGAGCTGTTTTTT
CDR3aa: CASSSGQGLATGELFF
v_gene: TRBV7-9
d_gene: TRBD1
len: 16
abundance: .
j_gene: TRBJ2-2

CDR3nt: TGCGCCAGCAGCTTACCTGACAGACCCTACGAGCAGTACTTC
CDR3aa: CASSLPDRPYEQYF
v_gene: TRBV5-1
d_gene: .
len: 14
abundance: .
j_gene: TRBJ2-7

CDR3nt: TGTGCCAGCAGCTACACGACAGGGGATTCACCCCTCCACTTT
CDR3aa: CASSYTTGDSPLHF
v_gene: TRBV6-5
d_gene: TRBD1
len: 14
abundance: .
j_gene: TRBJ1-6

CDR3nt: TGCGCCAGCAAAACAGGGGACGCGCTCGAAAACATTCAGTACTTC
CDR3aa: CASKTGDALENIQYF
v_gene: TRBV5-1
d_gene: TRBD1
len: 15
abundance: once
j_gene: TRBJ2-4

CDR3nt: TGTGCCACCCGGACGCCCGGACTCACAGATACGCAGTATTTT
CDR3aa: CATRTPGLTDTQYF
v_gene: TRBV15
d_gene: .
len: 14
abundance: .
j_gene: TRBJ2-3

CDR3nt: TGCGCCAGCAGCCAGGTAGCGGGGTTAGCCAAAAACATTCAGTACTTC
CDR3aa: CASSQVAGLAKNIQYF
v_gene: TRBV4-1
d_gene: TRBD2
len: 16
abundance: .
j_gene: TRBJ2-4

CDR3nt: TGTGCCAGCAGCCAAGCCCTAGCGGGGGGGCCAGAAACAGATACGCAGTATTTT
CDR3aa: CASSQALAGGPETDTQYF
v_gene: TRBV4-2
d_gene: TRBD2
len: 18
abundance: .
j_gene: TRBJ2-3

CDR3nt: TGCGCCAGCAGTCGGACAGGGGGTGAAGAAAAACTGTTTTTT
CDR3aa: CASSRTGGEEKLFF
v_gene: TRBV5-1
d_gene: TRBD1
len: 14
abundance: .
j_gene: TRBJ1-4

CDR3nt: TGTGCCAGCGGGAGGGACCAGTCCTACGAGCAGTACTTC
CDR3aa: CASGRDQSYEQYF
v_gene: TRBV6-5
d_gene: TRBD2
len: 13
abundance: .
j_gene: TRBJ2-7

CDR3nt: TGTGCCAGCAGCGTTAGTCTAAGGGGGTTGGTCCACGGCTACACCTTC
CDR3aa: CASSVSLRGLVHGYTF
v_gene: TRBV7-2
d_gene: .
len: 16
abundance: .
j_gene: TRBJ1-2

CDR3nt: TGTGCCAGCAGCTTAGCGGGGACAGGAGGCAATGAGCAGTTCTTC
CDR3aa: CASSLAGTGGNEQFF
v_gene: TRBV7-8
d_gene: TRBD1
len: 15
abundance: .
j_gene: TRBJ2-1

CDR3nt: TGTGCCAGCAGTCCCGTGGGGGGTTTCACCGGGGAGCTGTTTTTT
CDR3aa: CASSPVGGFTGELFF
v_gene: TRBV27
d_gene: .
len: 15
abundance: .
j_gene: TRBJ2-2

CDR3nt: TGTGCCAGCAGTAACGACAGGAGTAATTCACCCCTCCACTTT
CDR3aa: CASSNDRSNSPLHF
v_gene: TRBV6-1
d_gene: .
len: 14
abundance: .
j_gene: TRBJ1-6

CDR3nt: TGTGCCACCGGACAGGACCTTAATTCACCCCTCCACTTT
CDR3aa: CATGQDLNSPLHF
v_gene: TRBV7-9
d_gene: TRBD1
len: 13
abundance: .
j_gene: TRBJ1-6

CDR3nt: TGTGCCAGCACTGTAAGTGCGGGGGTTGCCTACAATGAGCAGTTCTTC
CDR3aa: CASTVSAGVAYNEQFF
v_gene: TRBV27
d_gene: TRBD2
len: 16
abundance: .
j_gene: TRBJ2-1

CDR3nt: TGCGCCAGCAGCTGGACAGGGGCCTACGAGCAGTACTTC
CDR3aa: CASSWTGAYEQYF
v_gene: TRBV5-1
d_gene: TRBD1
len: 13
abundance: few
j_gene: TRBJ2-7

CDR3nt: TGCGCCAGCAGCTTGGAAACTACCACAGATACGCAGTATTTT
CDR3aa: CASSLETTTDTQYF
v_gene: TRBV5-1
d_gene: .
len: 14
abundance: .
j_gene: TRBJ2-3

CDR3nt: TGTGTCAGCAGCTGGGACAGGGGGCAGAGCTCTGGAAACACCATATATTTT
CDR3aa: CVSSWDRGQSSGNTIYF
v_gene: TRBV5-4
d_gene: TRBD1
len: 17
abundance: .
j_gene: TRBJ1-3

CDR3nt: TGTGCCAGTAGTATATCCGGGACTAGCCCCACAGATACGCAGTATTTT
CDR3aa: CASSISGTSPTDTQYF
v_gene: TRBV19
d_gene: TRBD2
len: 16
abundance: few
j_gene: TRBJ2-3

CDR3nt: TGTGCCAGCAGCTTAGCCGGGACAGTCAACGAGCAGTACTTC
CDR3aa: CASSLAGTVNEQYF
v_gene: TRBV7-2
d_gene: TRBD1
len: 14
abundance: .
j_gene: TRBJ2-7

CDR3nt: TGTGCCAGCAGCCCCAGAGGGGGCGCGGGCAATGAGCAGTTCTTC
CDR3aa: CASSPRGGAGNEQFF
v_gene: TRBV7-9
d_gene: TRBD1
len: 15
abundance: .
j_gene: TRBJ2-1